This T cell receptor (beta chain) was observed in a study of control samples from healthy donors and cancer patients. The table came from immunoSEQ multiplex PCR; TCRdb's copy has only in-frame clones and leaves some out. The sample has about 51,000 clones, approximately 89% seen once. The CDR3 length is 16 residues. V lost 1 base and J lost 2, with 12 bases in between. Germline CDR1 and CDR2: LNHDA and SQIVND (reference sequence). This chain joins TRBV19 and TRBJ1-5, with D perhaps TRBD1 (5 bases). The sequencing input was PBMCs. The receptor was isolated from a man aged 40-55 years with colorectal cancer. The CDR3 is CASSIVGGKGNQPQHF. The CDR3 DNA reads TGTGCCAGTAGTATAGTGGGGGGAAAAGGCAATCAGCCCCAGCATTTT.